The 13 T cell receptor beta chains in this list originate from one sample, sequenced in a study of CXCR3-negative and CXCR3-positive naive CD8 T cells. The libraries of TRB cDNA were prepared using 5' RACE with UMI labels. TCRdb reprocessed the 5' RACE reads and stores each CDR3 protein as one record, lacking DNA. The data include about 58,000 distinct CDR3 sequences; the top ten clones carry approximately 0.4%. Sequenced: naive CXCR3- CD8+ T cells from blood. Subset here: CD45RO-CCR7+CD27+CD95- naive CD8+ T cells lacking CXCR3 (TNR3-). The source is a human donor in good health. Some clones in this sample may be carry-over from other donors' samples.

This chain joins TRBV7-9 and TRBJ2-2; TCRdb calls TRBD1, which cannot be checked without DNA. The CDR3 totals 16 residues. The germline V gene has CDR1 SEHNR and CDR2 FQNEAQ (reference sequence). CDR3 amino acids: CASSFPGTDNTGELFF.

The chain joins TRBV19 to TRBJ2-6; no DNA is available, so the TRBD1 call from TCRdb remains unchecked. The CDR3 contains 17 residues. CDR1 LNHDA and CDR2 SQIVND come from the germline V gene (reference sequence). The CDR3 here is CASSPDVVTSGANVLTF. The variable domain in full, with the rest retrieved from reference TRBV19 and TRBJ2-6, is DGGITQSPKYLFRKEGQNVTLSCEQNLNHDAMYWYRQDPGQGLRLIYYSQIVNDFQKGDIAEGYSVSREKKESFPLTVTSAQKNPTAFYLCASSPDVVTSGANVLTFGAGSRLTVL.

This chain joins TRBV28 and TRBJ2-7; without DNA, the TCRdb call of TRBD1 cannot be checked. The CDR3 has 15 residues. The germline V gene has CDR1 MDHEN and CDR2 SYDVKM. This CDR3 reads CASSLLTGGDYEQYF.

The chain is built from TRBV7-9 and TRBJ1-1. In germline, CDR1 is SEHNR, CDR2 FQNEAQ (reference sequence). This CDR3 contains 14 residues. CDR3 amino acids: CASSLAVMNTEAFF.

Frequency places this clonotype as medium-sized (0.01 to 0.1%). The chain recombines TRBV7-2 with TRBJ2-7; TCRdb lists TRBD2, though no DNA is available to test this call. CDR1 is SGHTA and CDR2 is FQGNSA in the germline V gene. This CDR3 has 17 residues. The CDR3 sequence: CASSLAWTSGGASEQYF.

V gene TRBV27 combines with J gene TRBJ2-3; the TCRdb call, TRBD1, lacks DNA for checking. Germline V lookup: CDR1 MNHEY, CDR2 SMNVEV (reference sequence). This CDR3 has 15 residues. CDR3 in amino acids: CASSEGGTGADTQYF.

This chain connects TRBV6-1 to TRBJ1-6. This CDR3 has 16 amino acids. Germline lookup yields CDR1 MNHNS and CDR2 SASEGT. CDR3 amino acids: CASKKEADSYNSPLHF.

The V and J genes are TRBV29-1 and TRBJ2-1; with no DNA, the TCRdb D assignment of TRBD1 cannot be verified. Looked up from germline, CDR1 is SQVTM and CDR2 is ANQGSEA. The CDR3 totals 15 residues. CDR3 residues: CSVVSGTGGLNEQFF.

The chain has TRBV6-4 and TRBJ1-3; the TCRdb D gene call, TRBD1, has no DNA to confirm it. The CDR3 totals 16 residues. Germline assignment: CDR1 MRHNA and CDR2 SNTAGT. The CDR3 is CASSDSGQDPGNTIYF.

The V gene is TRBV7-3, the J gene TRBJ2-7. The CDR3 is 15 amino acids. Germline CDR1 SGHTA, CDR2 FQGTGA. CDR3 amino acids: CASSLFAGGSYEQYF.

The chain carries TRBV7-2 and TRBJ2-7. The CDR3 has 12 amino acids. CDR1 SGHTA and CDR2 FQGNSA come from the germline V gene. The CDR3 sequence: CASSLGSTEQYF.

The V and J genes are TRBV7-8 and TRBJ2-1; TCRdb returns TRBD1, unconfirmable since there is no DNA. The CDR3 length is 16 residues. Germline V lookup: CDR1 SGHVS, CDR2 FQNEAQ. This CDR3 is CASSLLGGSTYNEQFF.

This chain joins TRBV7-9 and TRBJ1-5; the D call of TRBD1 rests on TCRdb alone, since no DNA is present to check it. CDR1 and CDR2 from the germline V gene are SEHNR and FQNEAQ (reference sequence). The CDR3 is 16 residues long. This CDR3 reads CASSLGGTGGNQPQHF.